Described below is a single TCR delta chain sequence and its context. This clone was detected a few times. Its antigen remains undetermined. For this DNA, TCRdb reports the protein of a much larger clone, which diverges at residue 3, most likely from a read error; the protein presented here is translated directly from the DNA. To prepare the library, RT-PCR was applied. Sequencing took place on an Illumina MiSeq. TCRdb called clones from the public reads with CATT, and repeated DNA sequences were later combined into one row. This sample gives about 1,700 delta-chain clones in total; approximately 4.8% of them show up just once. 40% to 65% of the sample is taken by the ten largest. The data are from a study of gamma-delta T cells after stem cell transplantation (dated by TCRdb to the mid-2010s). Per the germline V gene, GEAIGNYY is the CDR1 and EKD is the CDR2. The CDR3 spans 18 residues, from the cysteine through the phenylalanine. Kept here is only the CDR3 DNA, which spans 54 bases and is read in frame from base 1.

The origin of this receptor is a human donor. It is not recorded whose cells these are; they may come from a transplant donor. The sequenced sample was gamma-delta T cells. The rearranged segments are TRDV2 and TRDJ1; confidence is insufficient to name the D gene. Here the CDR3 is given as CARDRVGAIREYTDKLIF. Here is the DNA: TGTGCCCGTGACAGGGTCGGGGCTATAAGGGAGTACACCGATAAACTCATCTTT.